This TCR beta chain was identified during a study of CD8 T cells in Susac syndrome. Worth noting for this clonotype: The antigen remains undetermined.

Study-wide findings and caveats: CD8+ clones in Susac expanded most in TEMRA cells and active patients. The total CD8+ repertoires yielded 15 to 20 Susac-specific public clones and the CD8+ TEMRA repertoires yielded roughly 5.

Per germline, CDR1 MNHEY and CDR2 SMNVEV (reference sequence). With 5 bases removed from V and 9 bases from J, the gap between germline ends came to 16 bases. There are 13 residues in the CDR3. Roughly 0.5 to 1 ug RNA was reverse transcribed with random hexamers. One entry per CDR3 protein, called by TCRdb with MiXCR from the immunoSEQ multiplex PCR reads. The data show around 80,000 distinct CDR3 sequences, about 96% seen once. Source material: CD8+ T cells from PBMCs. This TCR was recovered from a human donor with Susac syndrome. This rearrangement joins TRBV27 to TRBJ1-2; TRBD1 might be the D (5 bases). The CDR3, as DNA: TGTGCCAGCAGTCCGACAGTCCCGCGTCGCTACACCTTC. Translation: CASSPTVPRRYTF.